The 2 T cell receptor beta chains in this list originate from one sample, sequenced in a study of human T cells and chemical hapten exposure. One entry per CDR3 protein, called by TCRdb with MiXCR from the RACE reads. The sample includes about 80,000 distinct CDR3 sequences, roughly 15% seen only once; the top ten take about 4.6%. Time point denoted: pre-sensitization, week 0. Treatment of the sample: therapeutic diphenylcyclopropenone sensitization with weekly scalp DPC. Specimen: whole blood, collected in connection with sensitization to the hapten diphenylcyclopropenone (DPC). Receptors originate from a woman aged 50 to 65 with alopecia areata. Some clones in this sample may be carry-over from other donors' samples.

There are a few counts of this clonotype. The chain joins TRBV6-5 to TRBJ2-5; D remains unclear. Germline CDR1 MNHEY, CDR2 SVGAGI. The CDR3 length is 11 residues. Trimming shortened V by 5 bases and J by 8 bases, and 9 bases separated the two germline ends. In nucleotides, the CDR3 is TGTGCCAGCAGTCCGGGCCCCACCCAGTACTTC. It is translated as CASSPGPTQYF.

This clonotype was detected only a few times. The chain links TRBV20-1 to TRBJ1-5; TRBD1 agrees at 9 bases. The V and J ends lost 6 bases and 6 bases, in that order; junction bases with no gene match: 15. CDR3 size: 16 residues. Per the germline V gene, CDR1 is DFQATT and CDR2 is SNEGSKA (reference sequence). The DNA of the CDR3 is TGCAGTGCCATAGGACAGGGGCCACGGTCAGGTCAGCCCCAGCATTTT. Protein product: CSAIGQGPRSGQPQHF.